This TCR beta chain was identified during a study of cytomegalovirus exposure and HLA in healthy donors. General study findings and limits: A classifier reportedly called cytomegalovirus status with high sensitivity and specificity. According to a later analysis, most TCR beta chains associated with CMV appeared HLA-restricted. TCR beta sequences reportedly predicted most subjects' HLA-A and HLA-B alleles accurately.

As for this clone: Its antigen is undetermined.

A multiplex PCR was run with 60 Vbeta primers and 13 Jbeta primers. Measured with immunoSEQ multiplex PCR; TCRdb has only the in-frame clones, and not every one. Among 150,000 to 200,000 clones listed, approximately 81% were seen once. This TCR was recovered from a woman younger than 30 in good health and CMV-seropositive. The sequenced sample was PBMCs.

CDR3 nucleotide sequence: TGTGCCAGCAGCCCGGGACAGGGGGCATCCGATACGCAGTATTTT. This sequence encodes CASSPGQGASDTQYF. The chain employs TRBV5-5 and TRBJ2-3; 12 bases align to TRBD1. CDR1 is SGHKS and CDR2 is YYEKEE in the germline V gene (reference sequence). This CDR3 region has 15 residues. Losses at the gene ends were 4 bases for V and 6 bases for J; bases not matched to a gene: 6.